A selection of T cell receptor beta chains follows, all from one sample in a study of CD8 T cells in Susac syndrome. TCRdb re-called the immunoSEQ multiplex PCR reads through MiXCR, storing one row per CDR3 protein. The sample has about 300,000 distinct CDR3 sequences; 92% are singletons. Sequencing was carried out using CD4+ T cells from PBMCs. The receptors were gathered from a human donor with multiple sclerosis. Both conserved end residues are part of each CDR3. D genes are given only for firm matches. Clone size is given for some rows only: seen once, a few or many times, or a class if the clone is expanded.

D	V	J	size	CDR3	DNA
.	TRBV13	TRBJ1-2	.	CASSLVVPPGAGYTF	TGTGCCAGCAGCTTAGTAGTCCCCCCGGGGGCTGGCTACACCTTC
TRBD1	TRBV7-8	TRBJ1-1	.	CASSSLPYLDRGRKGNTEAFF	TGTGCCAGCAGCTCATTACCCTACCTCGACAGGGGGCGTAAGGGAAACACTGAAGCTTTCTTT
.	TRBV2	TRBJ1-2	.	CASSEGRTPGYTF	TGTGCCAGCAGTGAAGGGAGGACGCCCGGCTACACCTTC
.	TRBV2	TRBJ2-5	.	CASSWGKTETQYF	TGTGCCAGCTCTTGGGGAAAAACAGAGACCCAGTACTTC
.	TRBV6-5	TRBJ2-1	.	CASRGPQEFF	TGTGCCAGCAGAGGGCCACAAGAGTTCTTC
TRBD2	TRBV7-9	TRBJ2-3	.	CASSYSGTSGRDTQYF	TGTGCCAGCAGCTATTCCGGGACTAGCGGGAGGGATACGCAGTATTTT
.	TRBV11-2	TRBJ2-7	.	CASGSRLYEQYF	TGTGCCAGCGGTTCTCGGCTGTACGAGCAGTACTTC
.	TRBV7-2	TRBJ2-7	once	CASSSFGASRDEQYF	TGTGCCAGCAGCTCCTTTGGCGCTAGCCGGGACGAGCAGTACTTC
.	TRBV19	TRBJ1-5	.	CASSFFDQPQHF	TGTGCCAGTAGTTTTTTCGATCAGCCCCAGCATTTT
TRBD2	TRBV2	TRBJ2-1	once	CASRIAGNTNEQFF	TGTGCCAGCAGGATAGCGGGAAACACGAATGAGCAGTTCTTC
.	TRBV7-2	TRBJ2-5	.	CASSQRQAGRRETQYF	TGTGCCAGCAGTCAAAGACAGGCCGGGAGGAGAGAGACCCAGTACTTC
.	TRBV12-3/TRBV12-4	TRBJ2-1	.	CASSSGVTSADNEQFF	TGTGCCAGCAGTTCGGGGGTGACTAGTGCCGACAATGAGCAGTTCTTC
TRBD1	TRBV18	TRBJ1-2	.	CASSPGGQIGYTF	TGTGCCAGCTCACCCGGGGGACAGATCGGCTACACCTTC
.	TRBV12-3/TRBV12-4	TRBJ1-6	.	CASSSRNSYNSPLHF	TGTGCCAGCAGTTCAAGGAATTCCTATAATTCACCCCTCCACTTT
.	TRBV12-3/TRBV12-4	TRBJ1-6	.	CASNPGGKDSPLHF	TGTGCCAGCAATCCCGGGGGTAAAGATTCACCCCTCCACTTT
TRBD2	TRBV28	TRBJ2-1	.	CASTDSSGNVYNEQFF	TGTGCCAGCACCGATTCTAGCGGGAATGTCTACAATGAGCAGTTCTTC
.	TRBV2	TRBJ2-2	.	CASCLEANTGELFF	TGTGCCAGCTGTTTGGAAGCGAACACCGGGGAGCTGTTTTTT
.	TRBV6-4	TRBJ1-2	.	CASSESGGSYGYTF	TGTGCCAGCAGTGAATCGGGGGGCAGCTATGGCTACACCTTC
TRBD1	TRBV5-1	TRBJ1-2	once	CASSLEGAYSYGYTF	TGCGCCAGCAGCTTGGAGGGGGCTTATTCCTATGGCTACACCTTC
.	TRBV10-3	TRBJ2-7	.	CAISEPRLAYEQYF	TGTGCCATCAGTGAGCCGAGACTAGCCTACGAGCAGTACTTC
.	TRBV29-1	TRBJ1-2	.	CSVESWEGNGYTF	TGCAGCGTTGAAAGCTGGGAGGGGAATGGCTACACCTTC
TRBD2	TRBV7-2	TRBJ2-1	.	CASSLALAGVNEQFF	TGTGCCAGCAGTTTAGCCCTAGCGGGGGTCAATGAGCAGTTCTTC
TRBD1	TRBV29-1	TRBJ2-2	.	CSVVVDRGTGELFF	TGCAGCGTTGTGGTGGACAGGGGAACCGGGGAGCTGTTTTTT
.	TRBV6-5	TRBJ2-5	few	CASSYGETQYF	TGTGCCAGCAGTTACGGGGAGACCCAGTACTTC
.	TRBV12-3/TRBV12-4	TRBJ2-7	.	CASSSPVGRGHEQYF	TGTGCCAGCAGTTCACCCGTGGGCCGGGGCCACGAGCAGTACTTC
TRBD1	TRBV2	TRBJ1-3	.	CASSYRGPSGNTIYF	TGTGCCAGCAGTTACAGGGGGCCCTCTGGAAACACCATATATTTT
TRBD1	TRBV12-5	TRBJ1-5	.	CASGLDAGQGVWQPQHF	TGTGCTAGTGGTTTGGACGCGGGACAGGGTGTATGGCAGCCCCAGCATTTT
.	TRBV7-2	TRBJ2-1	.	CASSLISTSPNHNEQFF	TGTGCCAGCAGCTTAATTTCCACTAGCCCCAACCACAATGAGCAGTTCTTC
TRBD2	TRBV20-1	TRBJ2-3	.	CSALLGASGSVADTQYF	TGCAGTGCCCTCTTAGGGGCTAGCGGGAGTGTCGCAGATACGCAGTATTTT
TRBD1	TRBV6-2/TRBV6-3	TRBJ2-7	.	CASSSRPGQGPYEQYF	TGTGCCAGCAGTTCAAGACCGGGACAGGGACCCTACGAGCAGTACTTC
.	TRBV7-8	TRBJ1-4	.	CASSLNRRNEKLFF	TGTGCCAGCAGCTTAAACAGGCGAAATGAAAAACTGTTTTTT
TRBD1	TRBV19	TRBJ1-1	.	CASSTGQGAPNTEAFF	TGTGCCAGTAGTACAGGACAGGGGGCTCCGAACACTGAAGCTTTCTTT
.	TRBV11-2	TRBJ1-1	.	CASSTGTILTPNTEAFF	TGTGCCAGCAGCACCGGGACAATCCTTACCCCTAACACTGAAGCTTTCTTT
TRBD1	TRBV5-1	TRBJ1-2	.	CASRDRGSNYGYTF	TGCGCCAGCAGGGACAGGGGATCTAACTATGGCTACACCTTC
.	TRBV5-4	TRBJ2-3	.	CASSLQTGVGDTQYF	TGTGCCAGCAGCTTGCAGACGGGGGTAGGAGATACGCAGTATTTT
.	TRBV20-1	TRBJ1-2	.	CSARRGSYGYTF	TGCAGTGCTAGGAGGGGTTCCTATGGCTACACCTTC